The 23 T cell receptor beta chains reported below all come from one sample, sequenced in a study of T cell responses to AZD1222 COVID-19 vaccine. Produced via immunoSEQ multiplex PCR; TCRdb's table is partial and in-frame only. The sample holds some 120,000 clones, roughly nine tenths seen once. Sequencing was performed on peripheral blood, taken on day 0 of AZD1222 vaccination. Every receptor here comes from an adult in good health.

This chain uses TRBV27 with TRBJ2-7, with D hard to call. V was cut by 3 bases and J by 2 bases, with 8 bases left in between. Per germline, CDR1 MNHEY and CDR2 SMNVEV (reference sequence). This CDR3 region has 13 residues. CDR3 region: CASSFAGPYEQYF. CDR3 bases: TGTGCCAGCAGTTTCGCCGGTCCCTACGAGCAGTACTTC.

This clone has only one observation. The chain joins TRBV19 to TRBJ2-3; 7 bases match TRBD2. Germline V CDR1 and CDR2: LNHDA, SQIVND (reference sequence). The junction had 6 bases not matched to a gene; V was cut back by 5 bases and J by 1 base. CDR3 length: 15 amino acids. This CDR3 is CASSFGTTGTDTQYF. DNA of the CDR3: TGTGCCAGTAGTTTCGGGACTACGGGCACAGATACGCAGTATTTT.

The chain uses TRBV11-2 and TRBJ1-6, with 7 bases that match TRBD1. The germline V gene encodes CDR1 SGHAT and CDR2 FQNNGV. This CDR3 is built from 15 residues. V dropped 6 bases and J dropped 9; count of bases not matched to a gene: 11. The CDR3 nucleotides read TGTGCCAGCAGATTCCTACAGGGGAAGGGTTCACCCCTCCACTTT. As protein: CASRFLQGKGSPLHF.

The chain links TRBV24-1 to TRBJ2-3; 8 bases map to TRBD2. Germline CDR1 is KGHDR and CDR2 is SFDVKD. The CDR3 is made up of 17 amino acids. The trim removed 1 base at V and 6 bases at J, leaving 11 bases unmatched. The CDR3 spells CATSDLRLAGGGDTQYF. The CDR3 region has the DNA TGTGCCACCAGTGATTTAAGGCTAGCGGGTGGTGGCGATACGCAGTATTTT.

This sequence joins TRBV6-1 and TRBJ1-2, with D hard to call. The CDR3 spans 11 residues. V was clipped by 2 bases and J by 5 bases, with 3 bases between them. The germline V gene has CDR1 MNHNS and CDR2 SASEGT. CDR3 region: CASSEQYGYTF. In nucleotides, the CDR3 is TGTGCCAGCAGTGAACAGTATGGCTACACCTTC.

This clone has a single count. The chain employs TRBV7-2 and TRBJ2-7; 7 bases align to TRBD1. The CDR3 runs 14 residues. Per germline, CDR1 SGHTA and CDR2 FQGNSA. V dropped 5 bases and J dropped 3; count of bases not matched to a gene: 7. DNA of the CDR3: TGTGCCAGCAGCAGAGACAGGGTTATCTACGAGCAGTACTTC. It translates to CASSRDRVIYEQYF. The full variable domain, completed using reference TRBV7-2 and TRBJ2-7, is GAGVSQSPSNKVTEKGKDVELRCDPISGHTALYWYRQSLGQGLEFLIYFQGNSAPDKSGLPSDRFSAERTGGSVSTLTIQRTQQEDSAVYLCASSRDRVIYEQYFGPGTRLTVT.

V usage is TRBV7-2 and J usage is TRBJ2-7; D uncertain. The V end was cut by 0 bases, the J end by 0 bases, with 12 bases between. This CDR3 spans 16 amino acids. CDR1 and CDR2 (germline): SGHTA, FQGNSA. CDR3 amino acids: CASSLAESASSYEQYF. CDR3 DNA sequence: TGTGCCAGCAGCTTAGCGGAAAGCGCCTCCTCCTACGAGCAGTACTTC.

V is TRBV28 and J is TRBJ1-2, with 8 bases aligning to TRBD1. Germline V CDR1 and CDR2: MDHEN, SYDVKM. Germline trimming cut 5 bases from V and 8 bases from J; bases unmatched to any gene: 7. The CDR3 runs 13 residues. Written as DNA, the CDR3 is TGTGCCAGCAGTCAGACAGGGGCCCGGGGCTACACCTTC. Protein product: CASSQTGARGYTF.

The chain employs TRBV6-5 and TRBJ1-5; 7 positions match TRBD1. The germline V gene has CDR1 MNHEY and CDR2 SVGAGI. The CDR3 has 13 residues. After removal of 8 bases from V and 4 bases from J, the junction contained 5 bases not matched to a gene. CDR3 in amino acids: CASGGQQNQPQHF. CDR3 in DNA: TGTGCCAGCGGGGGACAGCAAAATCAGCCCCAGCATTTT.

V usage is TRBV6-2 or TRBV6-3 and J usage is TRBJ2-4; unclear D gene. This CDR3 is built from 11 residues. Trimming stripped 2 bases from V and 7 bases from J, with 3 bases between. Germline V lookup: CDR1 MNHEY, CDR2 SVGEGT. DNA of the CDR3: TGTGCCAGCAGTTACATCAACATTCAGTACTTC. Its translation: CASSYINIQYF.

The V gene is TRBV19, the J gene TRBJ2-3; the match to TRBD2 covers 10 bases. Germline trimming cut 3 bases from V and 2 bases from J; bases unmatched to any gene: 8. CDR3 size: 17 residues. Germline lookup yields CDR1 LNHDA and CDR2 SQIVND (reference sequence). CDR3 residues: CASSIGSGGQYTDTQYF. The DNA of the CDR3 is TGTGCCAGTAGTATCGGTAGCGGGGGGCAATACACAGATACGCAGTATTTT.

V and J are TRBV7-2 and TRBJ2-1; D remains ambiguous. Germline values: CDR1 SGHTA, CDR2 FQGNSA. Trimming removed 0 bases from V and 7 bases from J, with 13 bases in between. This CDR3 has 15 amino acids. CDR3 region: CASSLAQLYVNEQFF. CDR3 nucleotide sequence: TGTGCCAGCAGCTTAGCACAGCTTTACGTGAATGAGCAGTTCTTC.

CDR3 protein: CASSLAAGNIEKLFF. The CDR3 DNA reads as TGTGCCAGCAGTTTAGCCGCAGGGAATATTGAAAAACTGTTTTTT. The V gene is TRBV28, the J gene TRBJ1-4; D might be TRBD1 (5 bases). The CDR3 totals 15 residues. V lost 2 bases, J lost 7 bases, and 14 bases lay in between. Germline CDR1 MDHEN, CDR2 SYDVKM. The whole variable domain, remainder taken from reference TRBV28 and TRBJ1-4, is DVKVTQSSRYLVKRTGEKVFLECVQDMDHENMFWYRQDPGLGLRLIYFSYDVKMKEKGDIPEGYSVSREKKERFSLILESASTNQTSMYLCASSLAAGNIEKLFFGSGTQLSVL.

The chain links TRBV28 to TRBJ1-2; D is unresolved. Trimming shortened V by 3 bases and J by 4 bases, and 9 bases separated the two germline ends. CDR1 and CDR2 (germline): MDHEN, SYDVKM. The CDR3 contains 13 residues. The chain's CDR3 is CASSFRSSYGYTF. CDR3 sequence (DNA): TGTGCCAGCAGTTTTAGATCTTCCTATGGCTACACCTTC.

The rearrangement joins TRBV3-1 (or the pseudogene TRBV3-2) to TRBJ2-1, with D perhaps matching TRBD2 (6 bases). V dropped 4 bases and J dropped 10 bases, with 20 bases sitting between them. Germline-derived CDR1 and CDR2 are LGHDT and YNNKEL (reference sequence). This CDR3 is built from 15 residues. Written as DNA, the CDR3 is TGTGCCAGCAGCCGAACCCGGGACTCGCCTTGGGAGCAGTTCTTC. It translates to CASSRTRDSPWEQFF.

The chain links TRBV12-3 or TRBV12-4 to TRBJ1-3, with D unresolved. This CDR3 has 13 amino acids. The germline V and J ends were trimmed by 6 bases and 0 bases, with 6 bases remaining between them. CDR3 DNA: TGTGCCAGCAGACCCAGCTCTGGAAACACCATATATTTT. This translates into CASRPSSGNTIYF.

This chain joins TRBV24-1 and TRBJ2-3; 10 nucleotides align to TRBD1. The CDR3 extends over 16 amino acids. Looked up from germline, CDR1 is KGHDR and CDR2 is SFDVKD. The V and J ends lost 5 bases and 4 bases, in that order; junction bases with no gene match: 8. The CDR3 DNA reads TGTGCCACCAGTGCCGGGGGACAGGGGTGGGCAGATACGCAGTATTTT. This sequence encodes CATSAGGQGWADTQYF.

The V call is TRBV28, the J call TRBJ1-1; D perhaps matches TRBD1 (5 bases). The CDR3 totals 15 residues. V was shortened by 7 bases and J by 1 base, with 16 bases between the two germline ends. Germline CDR1 MDHEN, CDR2 SYDVKM. CDR3 sequence: CASNTPTVANTEAFF. The CDR3 nucleotides read TGTGCCAGCAATACGCCGACAGTCGCGAACACTGAAGCTTTCTTT.

V usage is TRBV7-2 and J usage is TRBJ2-7; 9 bases fit TRBD2. CDR3 length equals 15 residues. CDR1 is SGHTA and CDR2 is FQGNSA in the germline V gene. With 3 bases clipped from V and 0 bases from J, the junction kept 3 bases outside the gene matches. The CDR3 DNA follows: TGTGCCAGCAGCTTTGATAGCGGGGGCTCCTACGAGCAGTACTTC. It translates to CASSFDSGGSYEQYF.

The chain has TRBV9 and TRBJ2-5, with TRBD2 matching over 9 bases. The CDR3 spans 15 residues. Germline CDR1 reads SGDLS; CDR2 reads YYNGEE. V dropped 3 bases and J dropped 2; count of bases not matched to a gene: 5. The CDR3 nucleotides read TGTGCCAGCAGCGAAGCGGGGGGTCTACAAGAGACCCAGTACTTC. Protein product: CASSEAGGLQETQYF.

This chain joins TRBV6-5 and TRBJ2-7; D remains unclear. V lost 2 bases to trimming and J lost 6 bases, with 17 bases between them. This CDR3 has 15 amino acids. Germline loops: CDR1 MNHEY, CDR2 SVGAGI. This CDR3 reads CASSYGRLKAFEQYF. CDR3 nucleotide sequence: TGTGCCAGCAGTTACGGCCGGCTCAAGGCTTTCGAGCAGTACTTC.

In its sample, this clone was seen a few times. The chain combines TRBV7-9 with TRBJ2-5; TRBD1 might be the D (6 bases). Per the germline V gene, CDR1 is SEHNR and CDR2 is FQNEAQ (reference sequence). The CDR3 consists of 14 residues. Trimming removed 2 bases at V and 5 bases at J, with 12 bases between. DNA of the CDR3: TGTGCCAGCAGCTTATCCAGGGGCTCGGAGACCCAGTACTTC. Translation gives CASSLSRGSETQYF. The whole variable domain, filled in from reference TRBV7-9 and TRBJ2-5, reads DTGVSQNPRHKITKRGQNVTFRCDPISEHNRLYWYRQTLGQGPEFLTYFQNEAQLEKSRLLSDRFSAERPKGSFSTLEIQRTEQGDSAMYLCASSLSRGSETQYFGPGTRLLVL.

This clone has only one observation. This chain links TRBV6-5 with TRBJ1-6; possible D gene TRBD1, 5 bases. The CDR3 is made up of 14 amino acids. Germline CDR1 MNHEY, CDR2 SVGAGI. V was trimmed by 2 bases and J by 7 bases, leaving 9 bases between them. The CDR3 sequence: CASSYGGRNSPLHF. CDR3 nucleotide sequence: TGTGCCAGCAGTTACGGGGGTAGGAATTCACCCCTCCACTTT.